Listed here is a single T cell receptor beta chain. The data were obtained in a study of blood T cell repertoires in COVID-19. The data were produced by immunoSEQ multiplex PCR, yet TCRdb's version contains in-frame clones alone and is incomplete. The top ten hold 4.2% of the sample, which has roughly 110,000 clones, approximately 88% seen once. The CDR3 contains 17 residues. V was clipped by 0 bases and J by 3 bases, with 16 bases between them. Germline loops: CDR1 SGHNT, CDR2 YENEEA. V and J are TRBV11-3 and TRBJ2-3, with a tentative D call TRBD1 (5 bases). The receptor was isolated from a human donor in a cohort sampled during active COVID-19. What was sequenced was peripheral blood. The CDR3 DNA reads as TGTGCCAGCAGCTTAGATGAGTCGCAGGGTGGTACAGATACGCAGTATTTT. Residues: CASSLDESQGGTDTQYF.